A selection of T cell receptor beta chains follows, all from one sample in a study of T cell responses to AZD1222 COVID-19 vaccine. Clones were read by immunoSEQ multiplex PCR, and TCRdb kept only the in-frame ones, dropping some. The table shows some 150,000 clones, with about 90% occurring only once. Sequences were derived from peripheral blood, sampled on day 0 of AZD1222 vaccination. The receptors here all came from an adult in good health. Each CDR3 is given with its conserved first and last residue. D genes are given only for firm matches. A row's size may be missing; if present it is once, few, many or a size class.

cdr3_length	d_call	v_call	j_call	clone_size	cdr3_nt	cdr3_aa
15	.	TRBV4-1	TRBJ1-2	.	TGCGCCAGCAGCCAAGGGGCCAGTAGGATCTATGGCTACACCTTC	CASSQGASRIYGYTF
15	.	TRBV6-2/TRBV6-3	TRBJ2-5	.	TGTGCCAGCAGCCAAGGGGCCAGAGAGAGGGGGACCCAGTACTTC	CASSQGARERGTQYF
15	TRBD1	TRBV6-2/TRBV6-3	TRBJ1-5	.	TGTGCCAGCAGTCCGGCTGGACAGGGGGGGCAGCCCCAGCATTTT	CASSPAGQGGQPQHF
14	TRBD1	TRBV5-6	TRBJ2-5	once	TGTGCCAGCAGCCAGGGACAGGGTCAAGAGACCCAGTACTTC	CASSQGQGQETQYF
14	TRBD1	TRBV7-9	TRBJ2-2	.	TGTGCCAGCAGCTCAAGGGACAGGGACGGGGAGCTGTTTTTT	CASSSRDRDGELFF
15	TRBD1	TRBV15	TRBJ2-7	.	TGTGCCACCAGCGTAAGTAGGACAGGGAAATACGAGCAGTACTTC	CATSVSRTGKYEQYF
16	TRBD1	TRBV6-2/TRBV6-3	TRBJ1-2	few	TGTGCCAGCAGTTACTCGGGACAGGGGAGAGGCTATGGCTACACCTTC	CASSYSGQGRGYGYTF
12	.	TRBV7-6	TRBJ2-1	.	TGTGCCAGCAGCCGCCAGGGCACTGAGCAGTTCTTC	CASSRQGTEQFF
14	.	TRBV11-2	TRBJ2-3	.	TGTGCCAGCAGCTTAGATCGCGGCACAGATACGCAGTATTTT	CASSLDRGTDTQYF
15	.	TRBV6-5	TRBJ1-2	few	TGTGCCAGCAGCCCGGAGGGACGGTCCCTTTATGGCTACACCTTC	CASSPEGRSLYGYTF
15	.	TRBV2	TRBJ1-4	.	TGTGCCAGCAGTGGTCAACTACGGATTAATGAAAAACTGTTTTTT	CASSGQLRINEKLFF
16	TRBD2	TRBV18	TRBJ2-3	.	TGTGCCAGCTCACCCGACCTAGCGGGAGCAACAGATACGCAGTATTTT	CASSPDLAGATDTQYF
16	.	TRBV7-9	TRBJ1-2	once	TGTGCCAGCAGCTTAACCACAGGCAATCTCCTCTATGGCTACACCTTC	CASSLTTGNLLYGYTF
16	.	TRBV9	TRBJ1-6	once	TGTGCCAGCAGCGTAGCGGCAGGAGGCTTTAATTCACCCCTCCACTTT	CASSVAAGGFNSPLHF
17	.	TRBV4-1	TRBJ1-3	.	TGCGCCAGCAGCCTGCAGCCCGCAGGGGCTGCTGGAAACACCATATATTTT	CASSLQPAGAAGNTIYF
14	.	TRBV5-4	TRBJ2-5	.	TGTGCCAGCAGCTTAATGGGTGCTCAAGAGACCCAGTACTTC	CASSLMGAQETQYF
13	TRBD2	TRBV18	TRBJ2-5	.	TGTGCCAGCTCACCCGGACTAGCAGAGACCCAGTACTTC	CASSPGLAETQYF
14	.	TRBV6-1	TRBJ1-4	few	TGTGCCAGCAGTGACCTCCCTCTATGGGAGAAACTGTTTTTT	CASSDLPLWEKLFF
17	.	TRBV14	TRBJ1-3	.	TGTGCCAGCAGCCAAGAAGGGGACGGGAGGAAGAGAAACACCATATATTTT	CASSQEGDGRKRNTIYF
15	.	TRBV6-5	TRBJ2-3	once	TGTGCCAGCCCTTGGCCAGGTCCGACAGTCGATACGCAGTATTTT	CASPWPGPTVDTQYF
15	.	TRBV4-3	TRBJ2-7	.	TGCGCCAGCAGCCGGGGTCCAGGGGCAATTTACGAGCAGTACTTC	CASSRGPGAIYEQYF
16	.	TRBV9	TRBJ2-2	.	TGTGCCAGCAGCGTTAGGGACGTAAGGTTTACCGGGGAGCTGTTTTTT	CASSVRDVRFTGELFF
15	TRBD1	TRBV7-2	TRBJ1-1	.	TGTGCCAGCAGCCGGGACAGGGTTTGGGGCACTGAAGCTTTCTTT	CASSRDRVWGTEAFF
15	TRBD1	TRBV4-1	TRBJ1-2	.	TGCGCCAGCAGCCAAAGACAGGGGGCGCGGTATGGCTACACCTTC	CASSQRQGARYGYTF
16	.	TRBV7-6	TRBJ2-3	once	TGTGCCAGCAGCTTATTGGTCCCACCTAGCACAGATACGCAGTATTTT	CASSLLVPPSTDTQYF
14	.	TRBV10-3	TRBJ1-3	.	TGTGCCATCAGTGAGTCAGTCGATGGAAACACCATATATTTT	CAISESVDGNTIYF
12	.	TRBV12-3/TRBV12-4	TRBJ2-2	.	TGTGCCAGCACCCCTACCACCGGGGAGCTGTTTTTT	CASTPTTGELFF
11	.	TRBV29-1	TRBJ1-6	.	TGCAGCGTTGGAGACGTGGGAGCCCTCCACTTT	CSVGDVGALHF
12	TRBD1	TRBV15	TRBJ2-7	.	TGTGCCACCAGCCGGACAGGGCTCGAGCAGTACTTC	CATSRTGLEQYF
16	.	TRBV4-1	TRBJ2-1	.	TGCGCCAGCAGCCAAGATTGGGAGACGGGGTACAATGAGCAGTTCTTC	CASSQDWETGYNEQFF
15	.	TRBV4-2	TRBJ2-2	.	TGTGCCAGCAGTTTGTGGGCCCCGAACACCGGGGAGCTGTTTTTT	CASSLWAPNTGELFF
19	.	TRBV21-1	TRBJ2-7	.	TGTGCCAGCAGCAAAACCCGAAAAGGGCATCCTAACCATCCCTACGAGCAGTACTTC	CASSKTRKGHPNHPYEQYF
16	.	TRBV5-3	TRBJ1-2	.	TGTGCCAGAAGCTTGAGGAGGATGTTAGCTAACTATGGCTACACCTTC	CARSLRRMLANYGYTF